These T cell receptor beta chains were read from a single sample in a study of PD-L1 blockade in urothelial cancer. Only in-frame clones appear in the TCRdb table, and some are missing; sequencing was by immunoSEQ multiplex PCR. The sample shows fewer than 65,000 clones, approximately 79% of them seen only once. Sequencing was performed on PBMCs, taken around atezolizumab (anti-PD-L1) treatment. The origin of the receptors is a man aged 65-85 years with urothelial cancer. CDR3s include the opening cysteine and the closing phenylalanine or tryptophan. D genes are given only for firm matches. A clone size is listed for some rows: how often the clone was seen (once, few, many), or a class if it is expanded.

V gene: TRBV2
D gene: .
J gene: TRBJ1-1
clone size: .
CDR3 DNA: TGTGCCAGCAGTGTAGTTGGAGGAGGCACTGAAGCTTTCTTT
CDR3 protein: CASSVVGGGTEAFF

V gene: TRBV29-1
D gene: .
J gene: TRBJ2-7
clone size: .
CDR3 DNA: TGCAGCGTTGAAGACGGGACCTACGAGCAGTACTTC
CDR3 protein: CSVEDGTYEQYF

V gene: TRBV29-1
D gene: .
J gene: TRBJ1-1
clone size: .
CDR3 DNA: TGCAGCTCCCGGAGGGTGAACACTGAAGCTTTCTTT
CDR3 protein: CSSRRVNTEAFF

V gene: TRBV9
D gene: .
J gene: TRBJ2-7
clone size: .
CDR3 DNA: TGTGCCAGCAGCCCAAGGACGGGATACGGCGAGCAGTACTTC
CDR3 protein: CASSPRTGYGEQYF

V gene: TRBV6-5
D gene: .
J gene: TRBJ2-7
clone size: .
CDR3 DNA: TGTGCCAGCGGTCCCGGAGGGCGCGAGCAGTACTTC
CDR3 protein: CASGPGGREQYF

V gene: TRBV25-1
D gene: TRBD1
J gene: TRBJ2-7
clone size: .
CDR3 DNA: TGTGCCAGCAGTGGGACAGGGGGTAGCTACGAGCAGTACTTC
CDR3 protein: CASSGTGGSYEQYF

V gene: TRBV11-3
D gene: .
J gene: TRBJ2-3
clone size: few
CDR3 DNA: TGTGCCAGCAGCTTAGGGGCGGGATCCTACACAGATACGCAGTATTTT
CDR3 protein: CASSLGAGSYTDTQYF

V gene: TRBV5-6
D gene: .
J gene: TRBJ1-5
clone size: once
CDR3 DNA: TGTGCCAGCAGCTTGTATGTGGGCCTAAATCAGCCCCAGCATTTT
CDR3 protein: CASSLYVGLNQPQHF

V gene: TRBV28
D gene: .
J gene: TRBJ1-3
clone size: .
CDR3 DNA: TGTGCCAGCAGCCCCCATGGAAACACCATATATTTT
CDR3 protein: CASSPHGNTIYF

V gene: TRBV19
D gene: TRBD1
J gene: TRBJ1-1
clone size: .
CDR3 DNA: TGTGCCAGTATTGGGGGACAGGGAGTCCCCATGGGCACTGAAGCTTTCTTT
CDR3 protein: CASIGGQGVPMGTEAFF

V gene: TRBV10-2
D gene: TRBD1
J gene: TRBJ1-2
clone size: .
CDR3 DNA: TGCGCCAGCAGCGACGACAGGGAATATGGCTACACCTTC
CDR3 protein: CASSDDREYGYTF

V gene: TRBV4-1
D gene: .
J gene: TRBJ2-4
clone size: once
CDR3 DNA: TGCGCCAGCAGCCAAGATCGCCCCGGAGCAAACATTCAGTACTTC
CDR3 protein: CASSQDRPGANIQYF

V gene: TRBV7-9
D gene: .
J gene: TRBJ1-5
clone size: .
CDR3 DNA: TGTGCCAGCAGCTTAGGGAGGTCAGACCAGCCCCAGCATTTT
CDR3 protein: CASSLGRSDQPQHF

V gene: TRBV5-4
D gene: TRBD1
J gene: TRBJ1-3
clone size: .
CDR3 DNA: TGTGCCAGCAGCATACCGGGACAGGGAAACACCATATATTTT
CDR3 protein: CASSIPGQGNTIYF

V gene: TRBV5-1
D gene: .
J gene: TRBJ1-2
clone size: .
CDR3 DNA: TGCGCCAGCAGTGAAGCGCCCAGCCGGGGCTATGGCTACACCTTC
CDR3 protein: CASSEAPSRGYGYTF

V gene: TRBV7-2
D gene: .
J gene: TRBJ2-1
clone size: .
CDR3 DNA: TGTGCCAGCAGCTTAAGTCAACAGCACAATGAGCAGTTCTTC
CDR3 protein: CASSLSQQHNEQFF

V gene: TRBV4-1
D gene: TRBD1
J gene: TRBJ1-5
clone size: .
CDR3 DNA: TGCGCCAGCAGCCAAGTACAGGGGAACGGCAATCAGCCCCAGCATTTT
CDR3 protein: CASSQVQGNGNQPQHF

V gene: TRBV25-1
D gene: .
J gene: TRBJ2-7
clone size: .
CDR3 DNA: TGTGCCAGCACAGGTCATAGGGAGCAGTACTTC
CDR3 protein: CASTGHREQYF

V gene: TRBV6-6
D gene: TRBD1
J gene: TRBJ1-3
clone size: once
CDR3 DNA: TGTGCCAGCGTGGGGACAGCGGGAAACACCATATATTTT
CDR3 protein: CASVGTAGNTIYF

V gene: TRBV5-6
D gene: TRBD1
J gene: TRBJ2-3
clone size: few
CDR3 DNA: TGTGCCAGCAGCTCCGGGACAGGGGGCACAGATACGCAGTATTTT
CDR3 protein: CASSSGTGGTDTQYF

V gene: TRBV6-5
D gene: TRBD1
J gene: TRBJ2-7
clone size: .
CDR3 DNA: TGTGCCAGCAGTTATAGGGACAGGGGGCTCTACGAGCAGTACTTC
CDR3 protein: CASSYRDRGLYEQYF

V gene: TRBV6-6
D gene: TRBD2
J gene: TRBJ2-1
clone size: .
CDR3 DNA: TGTGCCAGCAGTCTACTAGCGGCCCCAAGCAATGAGCAGTTCTTC
CDR3 protein: CASSLLAAPSNEQFF

V gene: TRBV15
D gene: TRBD2
J gene: TRBJ2-5
clone size: .
CDR3 DNA: TGTGCCACCAGCAGCCTACTAGCGGGAGTATTGGAGACCCAGTACTTC
CDR3 protein: CATSSLLAGVLETQYF

V gene: TRBV5-8
D gene: TRBD1
J gene: TRBJ2-3
clone size: few
CDR3 DNA: TGTGCCAGCAGACCTGAAAGGGGGCACACAGATACGCAGTATTTT
CDR3 protein: CASRPERGHTDTQYF

V gene: TRBV19
D gene: TRBD1
J gene: TRBJ1-5
clone size: once
CDR3 DNA: TGTGCCAGTCGAGGGACAGCCCTAAATCAGCCCCAGCATTTT
CDR3 protein: CASRGTALNQPQHF

V gene: TRBV19
D gene: .
J gene: TRBJ2-7
clone size: .
CDR3 DNA: TGTGCCAGTACCCGACAGATTAGCTCCTACGAGCAGTACTTC
CDR3 protein: CASTRQISSYEQYF

V gene: TRBV18
D gene: .
J gene: TRBJ1-5
clone size: once
CDR3 DNA: TGTGCCAGCTCACCGCAGGGCTCTGGTAATCAGCCCCAGCATTTT
CDR3 protein: CASSPQGSGNQPQHF

V gene: TRBV19
D gene: TRBD1
J gene: TRBJ1-5
clone size: .
CDR3 DNA: TGTGCCAGTAGTTCACCGGGACAGGGGAGCAATCAGCCCCAGCATTTT
CDR3 protein: CASSSPGQGSNQPQHF

V gene: TRBV6-4
D gene: .
J gene: TRBJ1-2
clone size: .
CDR3 DNA: TGTGCCAGCAGTGATCTAGGACAATTGGGAGGCTACACCTTC
CDR3 protein: CASSDLGQLGGYTF

V gene: TRBV4-1
D gene: .
J gene: TRBJ2-5
clone size: .
CDR3 DNA: TGCGCCAGCAGCCCCCCTAGCAGTAGGGAGACCCAGTACTTC
CDR3 protein: CASSPPSSRETQYF

V gene: TRBV5-1
D gene: TRBD1
J gene: TRBJ2-1
clone size: .
CDR3 DNA: TGCGCCAGCAGTACTGGACAGGGGTATCGCAATGAGCAGTTCTTC
CDR3 protein: CASSTGQGYRNEQFF

V gene: TRBV5-3
D gene: .
J gene: TRBJ1-1
clone size: few
CDR3 DNA: TGTGCCAGAAGCTTGGGCGGTATACGAACTGAGGAAGCTTTCTTT
CDR3 protein: CARSLGGIRTEEAFF

V gene: TRBV27
D gene: TRBD2
J gene: TRBJ2-5
clone size: once
CDR3 DNA: TGTGCCAGCACGGGTAGCGGGGGGCAAGAGACCCAGTACTTC
CDR3 protein: CASTGSGGQETQYF

V gene: TRBV7-2
D gene: TRBD2
J gene: TRBJ2-7
clone size: .
CDR3 DNA: TGTGCCAGCAGCTTAGAGGCAGGGAGGGTCTACGAGCAGTACTTC
CDR3 protein: CASSLEAGRVYEQYF

V gene: TRBV5-6
D gene: .
J gene: TRBJ1-2
clone size: .
CDR3 DNA: TGTGCCAGCAGATATTTGACGGAGGACTATGGCTACACCTTC
CDR3 protein: CASRYLTEDYGYTF

V gene: TRBV27
D gene: TRBD1
J gene: TRBJ2-1
clone size: few
CDR3 DNA: TGTGCCAGCATGGAGATCACAGGGGGCAACTACAATGAGCAGTTCTTC
CDR3 protein: CASMEITGGNYNEQFF

V gene: TRBV28
D gene: TRBD1
J gene: TRBJ2-5
clone size: .
CDR3 DNA: TGTGCCAGCAGTTCTCGGACAGGGGGAGAGACCCAGTACTTC
CDR3 protein: CASSSRTGGETQYF

V gene: TRBV7-9
D gene: .
J gene: TRBJ2-2
clone size: once
CDR3 DNA: TGTGCCAGCAGCCCGGGGGGCTTGAGATCCACCGGGGAGCTGTTTTTT
CDR3 protein: CASSPGGLRSTGELFF

V gene: TRBV28
D gene: .
J gene: TRBJ1-2
clone size: .
CDR3 DNA: TGTGCCAGCAAACCCGACCGGCCGGGGGGCTACACCTTC
CDR3 protein: CASKPDRPGGYTF

V gene: TRBV4-1
D gene: TRBD1
J gene: TRBJ1-5
clone size: .
CDR3 DNA: TGCGCCAGCAGGATGGGACAGAACAACAATCAGCCCCAGCATTTT
CDR3 protein: CASRMGQNNNQPQHF

V gene: TRBV5-1
D gene: .
J gene: TRBJ2-3
clone size: .
CDR3 DNA: TGCGCCAGCAGCTTGGGGGGAGGGGGGAGCTACACAGATACGCAGTATTTT
CDR3 protein: CASSLGGGGSYTDTQYF

V gene: TRBV10-2
D gene: TRBD1
J gene: TRBJ2-7
clone size: .
CDR3 DNA: TGCGCCAGCAGCGGACAGGGTGGGGAGCAGTACTTC
CDR3 protein: CASSGQGGEQYF